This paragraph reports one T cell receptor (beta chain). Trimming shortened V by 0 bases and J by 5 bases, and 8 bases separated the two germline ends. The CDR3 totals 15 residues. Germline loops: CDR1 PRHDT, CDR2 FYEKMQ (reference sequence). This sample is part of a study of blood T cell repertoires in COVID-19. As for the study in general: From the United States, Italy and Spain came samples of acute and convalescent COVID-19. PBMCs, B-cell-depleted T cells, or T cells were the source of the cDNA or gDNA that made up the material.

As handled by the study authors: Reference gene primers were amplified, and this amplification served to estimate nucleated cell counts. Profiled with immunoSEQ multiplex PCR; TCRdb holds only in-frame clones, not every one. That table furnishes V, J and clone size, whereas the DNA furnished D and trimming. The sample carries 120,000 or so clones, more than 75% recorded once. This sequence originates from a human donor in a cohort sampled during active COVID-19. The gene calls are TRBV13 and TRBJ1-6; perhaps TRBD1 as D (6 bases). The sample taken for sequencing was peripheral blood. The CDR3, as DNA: TGTGCCAGCAGCTTAGGAACAGGGAATAATTCACCCCTCCACTTT. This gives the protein CASSLGTGNNSPLHF. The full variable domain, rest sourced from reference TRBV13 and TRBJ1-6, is AAGVIQSPRHLIKEKRETATLKCYPIPRHDTVYWYQQGPGQDPQFLISFYEKMQSDKGSIPDRFSAQQFSDYHSELNMSSLELGDSALYFCASSLGTGNNSPLHFGNGTRLTVT.